This entry concerns a single T cell receptor beta chain. The antigen is undetermined. This sample was included in a study of cytomegalovirus exposure and HLA in healthy donors. Points from the study as a whole: At a 0.05 false discovery rate, a later analysis found 16,951 TCR beta sequences to be associated with HLA alleles. Further analysis, carried out later, found HLA-associated TCR beta chains more clonally expanded than equally common other chains.

The CDR3 has 13 residues. Germline V gene data show CDR1 as SGDLS and CDR2 as YYNGEE. The V end lost 4 bases, the J end lost 6 bases, and 12 bases lay between the germline ends. PCR was performed using 60 Vbeta and 13 Jbeta primers. Sequencing used immunoSEQ multiplex PCR; TCRdb keeps in-frame clones, though not all of them. The table records over 85,000 clones, around 85% of them present only once. Sequenced input: PBMCs. This receptor was obtained from a man aged 40-49 years in good health and CMV-seronegative. V gene TRBV9 combines with J gene TRBJ2-3, with D possibly being TRBD2 (5 bases). Here the CDR3 DNA reads TGTGCCAGCAGCTTTAGTCCGGGGGATACGCAGTATTTT. Protein product: CASSFSPGDTQYF. Combining the CDR3 with reference TRBV9 and TRBJ2-3 gives the whole variable domain DSGVTQTPKHLITATGQRVTLRCSPRSGDLSVYWYQQSLDQGLQFLIQYYNGEERAKGNILERFSAQQFPDLHSELNLSSLELGDSALYFCASSFSPGDTQYFGPGTRLTVL.